This T cell receptor (beta chain) was observed in a study of cytomegalovirus exposure and HLA in healthy donors. Study conclusions and caveats: Analyses of presence and absence presupposed an approximately uniform sequencing depth across donors. For most subjects, TCR beta sequences were reported to predict HLA-A and HLA-B alleles with accuracy. Investigators reported 164 TCR beta chains as tied to cytomegalovirus.

In regard to this clone: Antigen unknown.

The primer mix had 60 Vbeta and 13 Jbeta primers. Profiling relied on immunoSEQ multiplex PCR, and the TCRdb table lists in-frame clones only, not all of them. This sample's clone table lists more than 100,000 clones. The CDR3 is made up of 15 amino acids. V gave up 2 bases and J gave up 12 bases, with 19 bases separating them. Germline CDR1 and CDR2: LNHDA and SQIVND (reference sequence). The V gene is TRBV19, the J gene TRBJ2-2; possible D gene TRBD2, 5 bases. The sequence was obtained from a woman in her thirties or forties in good health and CMV-seronegative. Specimen: PBMCs. The CDR3 coding sequence is TGTGCCAGTAGTATATCTCCTGACTATACCGGCAAGCTGTTTTTT. Protein: CASSISPDYTGKLFF.